The 28 T cell receptor beta chains given below trace back to one sample, sequenced in a study of cytomegalovirus exposure and HLA in healthy donors. PCR primers comprised 60 Vbeta and 13 Jbeta primers. Sequencing used immunoSEQ multiplex PCR; TCRdb keeps in-frame clones, though not all of them. The sample yields roughly 150,000 clones, 77% seen once. Sequences were obtained from PBMCs. These receptor sequences come from a male donor in good health and CMV-seronegative.

The V call is TRBV11-2, the J call TRBJ2-5, with D perhaps TRBD1 (5 bases). Trimming shortened V by 4 bases and J by 4 bases, and 16 bases separated the two germline ends. Germline CDR1 is SGHAT and CDR2 is FQNNGV. The CDR3 has 15 residues. Here the CDR3 DNA reads TGTGCCAGCAGCTGGGGCGTGGGCCCGGCAGAGACCCAGTACTTC. Amino acids: CASSWGVGPAETQYF.

This clone is a singleton in its sample. V usage is TRBV5-4 and J usage is TRBJ2-6, with 10 nucleotides matching TRBD2. Trimming at V came to 4 bases and at J to 0 bases, leaving 4 bases not matched to a gene. This CDR3 region has 17 residues. Germline values: CDR1 SGHNT, CDR2 YYREEE (reference sequence). The DNA for the CDR3 is TGTGCCAGCAGCCACAGACTAGCGGGCTCTGGGGCCAACGTCCTGACTTTC. Translating it yields CASSHRLAGSGANVLTF.

The V and J genes are TRBV29-1 and TRBJ2-2; TRBD1 agrees at 7 bases. There are 14 residues in the CDR3. Per the germline V gene, CDR1 is SQVTM and CDR2 is ANQGSEA. Trimming removed 7 bases from V and 1 base from J; junction bases left unmatched: 6. Here the CDR3 DNA reads TGCAGCGGTCGGGGACAGCTGAACACCGGGGAGCTGTTTTTT. This codes for CSGRGQLNTGELFF.

The genes are TRBV7-9 and TRBJ2-4, with TRBD1 matching over 8 bases. V was clipped by 5 bases and J by 3 bases; unmatched bases: 9. This CDR3 is built from 16 residues. Germline CDR1 reads SEHNR; CDR2 reads FQNEAQ (reference sequence). The CDR3 bases are TGTGCCAGCAGCAGAACAGGGGGTTCGGGCAAAAACATTCAGTACTTC. Translation gives CASSRTGGSGKNIQYF.

The chain links TRBV5-1 to TRBJ2-1; 12 bases are shared with TRBD2. This CDR3 has 16 amino acids. The V gene's germline CDR1 is SGHRS and CDR2 YFSETQ. V shed 5 bases and J 1 base; nucleotides not matched to a gene: 4. The CDR3 region has the DNA TGCGCCAGCAGGGGGACTAGCGGGCCTTCCTACAATGAGCAGTTCTTC. It encodes CASRGTSGPSYNEQFF.

The J gene is TRBJ2-3, the V gene TRBV29-1; TRBD2 matches 7 bases. CDR3 size: 14 residues. J was trimmed by 4 bases and V by 7 bases; bases with no gene match: 11. Germline V gene lookup returns CDR1 SQVTM and CDR2 ANQGSEA. The CDR3 DNA sequence: TGCAGCGCCACGGAAGGGACTACCTCAGATACGCAGTATTTT. Translated: CSATEGTTSDTQYF.

Worth noting for this clone: One end of the junction does not line up with germline, which may come from a read error. V usage is TRBV7-9 and J usage is TRBJ2-3; 7 positions agree with TRBD2. The CDR3 is made up of 14 amino acids. Per germline, CDR1 SEHNR and CDR2 FQNEAQ (reference sequence). This CDR3 is CASSLQGGSETQYF. The DNA of the CDR3 is TGTGCCAGCAGCTTACAGGGAGGGTCAGAAACGCAGTATTTT.

The rearrangement joins TRBV5-1 to TRBJ2-2; possible D gene TRBD1, 5 bases. V lost 4 bases and J 0 bases, leaving 10 bases between the germline ends. Germline-derived CDR1 and CDR2 are SGHRS and YFSETQ. The CDR3 spans 15 residues. The CDR3, as DNA: TGCGCCAGCAGCAGGGGCGGAGCGAACACCGGGGAGCTGTTTTTT. Encoded protein: CASSRGGANTGELFF.

V usage is TRBV7-9 and J usage is TRBJ2-7, with TRBD2 as a possible D gene (5 bases). The CDR3 extends over 12 amino acids. Germline values: CDR1 SEHNR, CDR2 FQNEAQ (reference sequence). V was shortened by 11 bases and J by 4 bases, with 15 bases between the two germline ends. The CDR3 spells CAGGSAEYEQYF. CDR3 bases: TGTGCCGGCGGTAGCGCCGAATACGAGCAGTACTTC.

The J gene is TRBJ1-2, the V gene TRBV18; a possible D gene is TRBD1 (5 bases). The length of the CDR3 is 15 residues. The V and J ends lost 0 bases and 6 bases respectively, with 14 bases between them. The germline V gene has CDR1 KGHSH and CDR2 LQKENI. This CDR3 is CASSPPRGLLDGYTF. The CDR3 coding sequence is TGTGCCAGCTCACCACCGCGGGGCCTATTGGATGGCTACACCTTC.

V and J are TRBV9 and TRBJ1-3, with TRBD1 matching 8 bases. Trimming removed 3 bases from V and 4 bases from J; junction bases left unmatched: 6. The CDR3 length is 15 residues. CDR1 and CDR2 (germline): SGDLS, YYNGEE. The CDR3 is CASSGGGTGGNTIYF. The CDR3 bases are TGTGCCAGCAGCGGGGGAGGGACAGGAGGAAACACCATATATTTT.

The V gene is TRBV7-9, the J gene TRBJ1-1; D gene unclear. The CDR3 loop spans 13 amino acids. The germline V gene has CDR1 SEHNR and CDR2 FQNEAQ (reference sequence). V was cut by 3 bases and J by 1 base, with 6 bases left in between. DNA for the CDR3: TGTGCCAGCAGCTTCCCTCGGAACACTGAAGCTTTCTTT. Translating gives CASSFPRNTEAFF.

The chain employs TRBV5-6 and TRBJ1-2; 7 bases fit TRBD1. V gave up 0 bases and J gave up 0 bases; unmatched junction bases: 8. Germline V gene data show CDR1 as SGHDT and CDR2 as YYEEEE. The CDR3 covers 17 residues. CDR3 DNA: TGTGCCAGCAGCTTGGTAGGTAGGACAGGCACTAACTATGGCTACACCTTC. Encoded protein: CASSLVGRTGTNYGYTF.

The J gene is TRBJ2-7, the V gene TRBV7-2; 11 nucleotides match TRBD2. This CDR3 spans 15 amino acids. The ends lost 5 bases at V and 3 bases at J; junction bases unmatched: 6. Germline V gene lookup returns CDR1 SGHTA and CDR2 FQGNSA. This CDR3 reads CASSNLAGGIYEQYF. In nucleotides, the CDR3 is TGTGCCAGCAGCAACCTAGCGGGAGGAATCTACGAGCAGTACTTC.

This chain joins TRBV30 and TRBJ2-7; D might be TRBD1 (6 bases). Germline CDR1 reads GTSNPN; CDR2 reads SVGIG (reference sequence). CDR3 length: 13 residues. V was trimmed by 0 bases and J by 5 bases, leaving 11 bases between them. The CDR3 coding sequence is TGTGCCTGGAGTGTACTAGGGGGAGACGAGCAGTACTTC. Encoded protein: CAWSVLGGDEQYF.

This clone was counted between two and nine times. The chain carries TRBV7-8 and TRBJ2-3; D call uncertain. V shed 0 bases and J shed 4 bases, with 5 bases lying between them. CDR1 is SGHVS and CDR2 is FQNEAQ in the germline V gene. This CDR3 spans 13 amino acids. CDR3: CASSLAGADTQYF. The DNA for the CDR3 is TGTGCCAGCAGCTTAGCCGGAGCAGATACGCAGTATTTT.

The rearrangement links TRBV7-9 to TRBJ2-7; 10 bases are shared with TRBD1. This CDR3 has 16 amino acids. V shed 5 bases, J shed 6 bases, and the junction held 13 bases outside the gene matches. The germline V gene has CDR1 SEHNR and CDR2 FQNEAQ (reference sequence). The CDR3 protein is CASSPRGQGKLGEQYF. In nucleotides, the CDR3 is TGTGCCAGCAGCCCCCGGGGACAGGGGAAACTCGGCGAGCAGTACTTC.

The chain is built from TRBV5-6 and TRBJ2-1; D unclear. There are 11 residues in the CDR3. V was cut by 2 bases and J by 5 bases, with 2 bases left in between. The germline CDR1 and CDR2 sequences are SGHDT and YYEEEE. The CDR3 nucleotides are TGTGCCAGCAGCTTCGACAATGAGCAGTTCTTC. Translation gives CASSFDNEQFF.

The rearrangement joins TRBV7-2 to TRBJ1-4; D is unresolved. Trimming took off 2 bases at V and 2 bases at J, with 12 bases between the two ends. Per the germline V gene, CDR1 is SGHTA and CDR2 is FQGNSA. CDR3 size: 16 residues. DNA for the CDR3: TGTGCCAGCAGCTTATATCTGATGCGGACTAATGAAAAACTGTTTTTT. Translation: CASSLYLMRTNEKLFF.

The chain uses TRBV27 and TRBJ2-3, with D perhaps TRBD2 (5 bases). This CDR3 region has 14 residues. Germline CDR1 is MNHEY and CDR2 is SMNVEV (reference sequence). V was clipped by 2 bases and J by 3 bases, with 9 bases between them. In DNA, the CDR3 is TGTGCCAGCAGTTTAGCACCGGGGACAGATACGCAGTATTTT. It encodes CASSLAPGTDTQYF.

This chain uses TRBV7-3 with TRBJ2-3, with D possibly TRBD1 on 5 matching bases. The CDR3 extends over 14 amino acids. Germline CDR1 reads SGHTA; CDR2 reads FQGTGA. V was trimmed by 8 bases and J by 5 bases, leaving 17 bases between them. For the CDR3, the DNA is TGTGCCAGCGGCTCGGTTGGGGCGGAAGATACGCAGTATTTT. Its translation is CASGSVGAEDTQYF.

The chain employs TRBV9 and TRBJ2-3, with TRBD2 matching over 8 bases. This CDR3 has 15 amino acids. The V gene's germline CDR1 is SGDLS and CDR2 YYNGEE. Trimming at V came to 3 bases and at J to 6 bases, leaving 9 bases not matched to a gene. The CDR3 DNA reads TGTGCCAGCAGCGCTTCGGGAGGGGCTCTTGATACGCAGTATTTT. As protein: CASSASGGALDTQYF.

The table lists this clone with a few counts. The chain has TRBV27 and TRBJ1-2; 7 bases fit TRBD1. From germline, CDR1 is MNHEY and CDR2 SMNVEV (reference sequence). The CDR3 runs to 17 residues. V shed 5 bases, J shed 4 bases, and the junction held 16 bases outside the gene matches. The CDR3 reads CASSPYGGQATSYGYTF. The CDR3 region has the DNA TGTGCCAGCAGTCCTTATGGAGGACAGGCGACAAGCTATGGCTACACCTTC.

The chain employs TRBV18 and TRBJ1-2; perhaps TRBD1 as D (5 bases). Trimming cost V 0 bases and J 4 bases, with 12 bases left between them. The germline gives CDR1 KGHSH, CDR2 LQKENI. There are 15 residues in the CDR3. This CDR3 reads CASSPPGRGAYGYTF. The CDR3 coding sequence is TGTGCCAGCTCACCACCCGGGAGAGGGGCCTATGGCTACACCTTC.

The chain has TRBV2 and TRBJ1-4; D unresolved. Germline CDR1 is SNHLY and CDR2 is FYNNEI. CDR3 length equals 12 residues. V was cut by 3 bases and J by 13 bases, with 12 bases left in between. The CDR3 region is CASSDEALGLFF. The CDR3 DNA is TGTGCCAGCAGTGATGAGGCCCTGGGACTGTTTTTT.

The rearrangement joins TRBV6-5 to TRBJ1-2; D is perhaps TRBD1 (6 bases). The CDR3 is 13 residues long. V was pared by 5 bases and J by 6 bases, with 13 bases between. The germline gives CDR1 MNHEY, CDR2 SVGAGI. CDR3 nucleotides: TGTGCCAGCAGTACAGGGAATCGCGATGGCTACACCTTC. Translation gives CASSTGNRDGYTF.

The chain carries TRBV9 and TRBJ1-6, with D unresolved. This CDR3 has 16 amino acids. Germline V gives CDR1 SGDLS, CDR2 YYNGEE. V was trimmed by 0 bases and J by 9 bases, leaving 16 bases between them. The CDR3 DNA follows: TGTGCCAGCAGCGTAGGCGTCGGGGATCGGGGTTCACCCCTCCACTTT. Translating it yields CASSVGVGDRGSPLHF. Full variable domain (rest looked up from reference TRBV9 and TRBJ1-6): DSGVTQTPKHLITATGQRVTLRCSPRSGDLSVYWYQQSLDQGLQFLIQYYNGEERAKGNILERFSAQQFPDLHSELNLSSLELGDSALYFCASSVGVGDRGSPLHFGNGTRLTVT.

This clone has only a few counts. The chain joins TRBV5-1 to TRBJ2-6; no definite D call. Between the trimmed V and J ends, which lost 7 bases and 2 bases, there was a span of 10 bases. This CDR3 spans 14 amino acids. The V gene's germline CDR1 is SGHRS and CDR2 YFSETQ. In nucleotides, the CDR3 is TGCGCCAGCCTATCCCTCCCTGGGGCCAACGTCCTGACTTTC. It translates to CASLSLPGANVLTF.